This T cell receptor (beta chain) came from a study of T cells after yellow fever vaccination. The 5'RACE template-switching step produced TCR cDNA and added a universal primer site and UMIs. TCRdb analysed the 5' RACE reads with MiXCR anew, one entry per CDR3 protein. Of some 560,000 distinct CDR3 sequences detected, around 17% appear once; the ten largest clones hold 17%. This CDR3 comprises 13 residues. With 3 bases removed from V and 2 bases from J, the gap between germline ends came to 8 bases. Material: PBMCs, obtained 5 days after the first yellow fever vaccination. This sequence joins TRBV12-3 or TRBV12-4 and TRBJ2-7; D is unresolved. This TCR derives from a man aged 18 to 29 who received the YFV17D yellow fever vaccine. The CDR3 coding sequence is TGTGCCAGCAGTTTCCTCCTTACCTACGAGCAGTACTTC. This gives the protein CASSFLLTYEQYF.